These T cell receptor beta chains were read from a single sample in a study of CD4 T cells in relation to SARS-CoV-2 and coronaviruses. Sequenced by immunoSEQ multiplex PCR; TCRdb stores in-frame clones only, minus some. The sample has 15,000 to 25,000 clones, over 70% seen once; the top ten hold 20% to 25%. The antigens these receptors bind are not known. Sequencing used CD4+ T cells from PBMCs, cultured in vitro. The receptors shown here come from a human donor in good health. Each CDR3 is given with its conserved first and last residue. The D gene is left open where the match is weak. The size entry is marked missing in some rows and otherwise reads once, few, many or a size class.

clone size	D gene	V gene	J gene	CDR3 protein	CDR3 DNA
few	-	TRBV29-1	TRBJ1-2	CSVDGQNYGYTF	TGCAGCGTGGATGGACAGAACTATGGCTACACCTTC
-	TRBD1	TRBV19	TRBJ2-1	CASSRRDRGGNEQFF	TGTGCCAGTAGTCGCCGGGACAGGGGGGGGAATGAGCAGTTCTTC
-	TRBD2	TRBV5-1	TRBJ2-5	CASSSTSGVETQYF	TGCGCCAGCAGTTCGACTAGCGGGGTGGAGACCCAGTACTTC
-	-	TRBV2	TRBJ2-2	CASSVTTGELFF	TGTGCCAGCAGTGTGACTACTGGGGAGCTGTTTTTT
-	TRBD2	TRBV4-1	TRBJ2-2	CASSQVPGLAGEISGTGELFF	TGCGCCAGCAGCCAAGTCCCGGGACTAGCGGGAGAAATATCGGGTACCGGGGAGCTGTTTTTT
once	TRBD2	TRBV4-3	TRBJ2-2	CASSQGSGMGNGELFF	TGCGCCAGCAGCCAAGGAAGCGGGATGGGTAACGGGGAGCTGTTTTTT
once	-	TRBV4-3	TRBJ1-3	CASSQGPGNTIYF	TGCGCCAGCAGCCAAGGACCGGGAAACACCATATATTTT
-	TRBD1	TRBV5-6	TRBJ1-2	CASSLAGGGRYTF	TGTGCCAGCAGCTTGGCAGGGGGCGGTCGCTACACCTTC
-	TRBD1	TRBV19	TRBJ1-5	CASKKQGEAQPQHF	TGTGCCAGTAAAAAACAGGGGGAGGCTCAGCCCCAGCATTTT
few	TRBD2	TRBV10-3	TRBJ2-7	CAIRRRGGSPSYEQYF	TGTGCCATCAGGCGAAGGGGCGGGAGCCCCTCCTACGAGCAGTACTTC
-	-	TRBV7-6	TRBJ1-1	CASSRWPGRESAFF	TGTGCCAGCAGCCGGTGGCCGGGGAGGGAGTCCGCTTTCTTT
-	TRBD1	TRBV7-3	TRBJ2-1	CASSPYRGDFTEQFF	TGTGCCAGCAGCCCATACAGGGGGGATTTCACTGAGCAGTTCTTC
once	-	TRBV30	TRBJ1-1	CAWSSLPGRTEAFF	TGTGCCTGGAGTTCCCTTCCAGGGAGGACTGAAGCTTTCTTT
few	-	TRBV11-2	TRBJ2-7	CASSLEPQSSYEQYF	TGTGCCAGCAGCTTAGAGCCTCAGAGCTCCTACGAGCAGTACTTC
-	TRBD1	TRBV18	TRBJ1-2	CASSPSGQGDGYTF	TGTGCCAGCTCACCTTCAGGACAGGGAGACGGCTACACCTTC
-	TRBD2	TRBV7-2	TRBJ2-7	CASSISGGSYEQYF	TGTGCCAGCAGCATTAGCGGGGGTTCCTACGAGCAGTACTTC
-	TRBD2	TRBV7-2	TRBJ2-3	CASSSLTGTSVLHTQYF	TGTGCCAGCAGCTCCTTAACCGGGACTAGCGTCTTGCATACGCAGTATTTT
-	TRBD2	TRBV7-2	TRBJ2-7	CASSLGGLAGAYEQYF	TGTGCCAGCAGCTTAGGCGGACTAGCGGGAGCCTACGAGCAGTACTTC
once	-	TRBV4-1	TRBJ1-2	CASSQVQTQNYGYTF	TGCGCCAGCAGCCAAGTACAGACGCAAAACTATGGCTACACCTTC
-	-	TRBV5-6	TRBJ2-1	CASSTVSSYNEQFF	TGTGCCAGCAGCACGGTAAGCTCCTACAATGAGCAGTTCTTC
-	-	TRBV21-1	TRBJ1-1	CASSKIKRTGIRNTEAFF	TGTGCCAGCAGCAAAATAAAGAGGACAGGGATAAGAAACACTGAAGCTTTCTTT
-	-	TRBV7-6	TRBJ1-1	CASRQTLEPNTEAFF	TGTGCCAGCAGGCAGACTTTGGAACCGAACACTGAAGCTTTCTTT
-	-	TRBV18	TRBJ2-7	CASSPRGAEQYF	TGTGCCAGCTCACCACGCGGGGCCGAGCAGTACTTC
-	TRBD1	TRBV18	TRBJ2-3	CASSSGQSTDTQYF	TGTGCCAGCTCATCGGGACAGAGCACAGATACGCAGTATTTT